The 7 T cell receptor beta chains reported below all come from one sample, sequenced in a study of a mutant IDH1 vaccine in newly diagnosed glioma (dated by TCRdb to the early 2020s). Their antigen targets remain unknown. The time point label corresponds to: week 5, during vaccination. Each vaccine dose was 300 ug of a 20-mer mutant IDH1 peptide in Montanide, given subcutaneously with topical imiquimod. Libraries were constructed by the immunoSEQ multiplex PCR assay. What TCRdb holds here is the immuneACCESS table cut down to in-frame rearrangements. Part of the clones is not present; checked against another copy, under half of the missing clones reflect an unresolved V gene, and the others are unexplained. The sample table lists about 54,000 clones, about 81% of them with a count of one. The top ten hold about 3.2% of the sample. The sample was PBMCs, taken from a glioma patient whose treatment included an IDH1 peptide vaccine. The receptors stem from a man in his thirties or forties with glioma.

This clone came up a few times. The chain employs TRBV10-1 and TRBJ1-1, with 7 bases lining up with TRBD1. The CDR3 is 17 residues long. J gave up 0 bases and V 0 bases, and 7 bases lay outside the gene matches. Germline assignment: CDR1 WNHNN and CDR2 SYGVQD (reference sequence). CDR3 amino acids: CASSESGQYLMNTEAFF. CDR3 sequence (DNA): TGCGCCAGCAGTGAGTCGGGACAGTACTTGATGAACACTGAAGCTTTCTTT.

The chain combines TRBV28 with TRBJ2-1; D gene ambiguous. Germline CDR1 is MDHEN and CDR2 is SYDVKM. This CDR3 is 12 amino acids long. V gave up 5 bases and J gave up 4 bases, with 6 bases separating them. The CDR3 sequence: CASSPEYNEQFF. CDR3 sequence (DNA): TGTGCCAGCAGTCCAGAATACAATGAGCAGTTCTTC.

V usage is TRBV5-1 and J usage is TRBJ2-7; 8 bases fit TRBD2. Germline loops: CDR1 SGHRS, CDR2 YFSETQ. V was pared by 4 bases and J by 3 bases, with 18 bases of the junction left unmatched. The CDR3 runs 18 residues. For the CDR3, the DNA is TGCGCCAGCAGCCTACCCCCACTAGCGGACATCCCCCGCTACGAGCAGTACTTC. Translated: CASSLPPLADIPRYEQYF.

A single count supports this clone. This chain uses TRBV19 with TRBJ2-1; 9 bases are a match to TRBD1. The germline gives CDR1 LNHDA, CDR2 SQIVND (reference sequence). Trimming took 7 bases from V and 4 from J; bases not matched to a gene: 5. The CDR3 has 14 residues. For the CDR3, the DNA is TGTGCCAGTACCACGGGACAGGGATACAATGAGCAGTTCTTC. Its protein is CASTTGQGYNEQFF.

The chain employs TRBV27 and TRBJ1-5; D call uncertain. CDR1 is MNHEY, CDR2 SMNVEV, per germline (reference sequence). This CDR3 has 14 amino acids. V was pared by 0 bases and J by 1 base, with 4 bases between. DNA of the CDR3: TGTGCCAGCAGTTTATCGTCGAGCAATCAGCCCCAGCATTTT. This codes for CASSLSSSNQPQHF.

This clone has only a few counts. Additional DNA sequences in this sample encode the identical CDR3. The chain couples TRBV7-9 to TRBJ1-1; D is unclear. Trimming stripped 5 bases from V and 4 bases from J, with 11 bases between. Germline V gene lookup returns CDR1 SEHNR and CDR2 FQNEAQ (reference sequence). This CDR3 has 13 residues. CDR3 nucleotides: TGTGCCAGCAGCCGTACCCGTGGCACTGAAGCTTTCTTT. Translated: CASSRTRGTEAFF.

The CDR3 is CASSRGQSGYTF. The CDR3 DNA sequence: TGTGCCAGCAGCCGGGGCCAGAGCGGCTACACCTTC. The chain links TRBV5-5 to TRBJ1-2, with D possibly matching TRBD1 (5 bases). V lost 4 bases, J lost 8 bases, and 12 bases lay in between. Germline V gene sequence: CDR1 SGHKS, CDR2 YYEKEE (reference sequence). The CDR3 loop spans 12 amino acids.